This T cell receptor (beta chain) was retrieved from a study of blood T cells in healthy people across ages. The V gene lost 3 bases and the J gene lost 2 bases, with 14 bases spanning the gap. The CDR3 runs 16 residues. This clonotype has only a few counts. A sample-barcoded 5' primer and a J-beta primer mix were used in a second PCR of roughly 7 to 11 cycles. One entry per CDR3 protein, called by TCRdb with MiXCR from the 5' RACE reads. The data contain roughly 1,800,000 distinct CDR3 sequences, roughly 50% of them seen just once; the ten biggest clones take up over 2%. This sequence was found in a woman aged 40 to 50 in good health. The sequencing input was blood. This chain uses TRBV12-3 or TRBV12-4 with TRBJ1-5; D possibly corresponds to TRBD1 (5 bases). The CDR3 DNA follows: TGTGCCAGCAGTTTCATGGTAGGGGCCGGCAATCAGCCCCAGCATTTT. The encoded protein is CASSFMVGAGNQPQHF.